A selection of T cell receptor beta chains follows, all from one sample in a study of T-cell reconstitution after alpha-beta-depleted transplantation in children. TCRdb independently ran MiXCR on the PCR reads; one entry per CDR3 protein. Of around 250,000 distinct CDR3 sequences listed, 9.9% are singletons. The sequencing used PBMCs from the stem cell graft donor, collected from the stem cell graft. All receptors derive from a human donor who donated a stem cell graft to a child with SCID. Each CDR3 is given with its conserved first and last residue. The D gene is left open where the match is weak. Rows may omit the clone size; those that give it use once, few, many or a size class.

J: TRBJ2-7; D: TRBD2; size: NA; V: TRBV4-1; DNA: TGCGCCAGCAGCCAAGATACGCTAGCGGGGGTCCTTAGCGAGCAGTACTTC; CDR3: CASSQDTLAGVLSEQYF
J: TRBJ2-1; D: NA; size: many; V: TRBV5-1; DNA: TGCGCCAGCAAACCGGACAGCCTCTACAATGAGCAGTTCTTC; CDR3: CASKPDSLYNEQFF
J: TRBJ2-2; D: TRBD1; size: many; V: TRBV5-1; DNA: TGCGCCAGCTCGGACAGGGAGAACACCGGGGAGCTGTTTTTT; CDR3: CASSDRENTGELFF
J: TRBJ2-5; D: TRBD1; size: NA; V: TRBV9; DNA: TGTGCCAGCAGCGGGACCGGGACAGGGGCAGGGGAGACCCAGTACTTC; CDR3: CASSGTGTGAGETQYF
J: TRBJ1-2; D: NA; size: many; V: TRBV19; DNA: TGTGCCAGTGGACTTACTAAGGGGTATGGCTACACCTTC; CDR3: CASGLTKGYGYTF
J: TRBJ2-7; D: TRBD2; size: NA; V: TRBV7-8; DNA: TGTGCCAGCAGCGCGCGGGGGGACCTCACCTACGAGCAGTACTTC; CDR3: CASSARGDLTYEQYF
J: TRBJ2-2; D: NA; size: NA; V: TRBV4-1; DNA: TGCGCCAGCAGCCTTTGGGAGCCGGGCCCCAACACCGGGGAGCTGTTTTTT; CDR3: CASSLWEPGPNTGELFF
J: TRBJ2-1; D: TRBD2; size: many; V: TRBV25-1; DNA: TGTGCCAGCGAAGCGGGGCAATCGGATGAGCAGTTCTTC; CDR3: CASEAGQSDEQFF
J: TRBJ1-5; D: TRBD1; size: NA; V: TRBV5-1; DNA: TGCGCCAGCAGCCCGGGAGACAGGGAGAATCAGCCCCAGCATTTT; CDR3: CASSPGDRENQPQHF
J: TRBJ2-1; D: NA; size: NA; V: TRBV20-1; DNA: TGCAGTGCCGTCCCGTGGCGGCAGCGGGTTGAGCAGTTCTTC; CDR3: CSAVPWRQRVEQFF
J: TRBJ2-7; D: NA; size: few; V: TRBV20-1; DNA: TGCAGTGCTAGGCAGAGCTACGAGCAGTACTTC; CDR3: CSARQSYEQYF
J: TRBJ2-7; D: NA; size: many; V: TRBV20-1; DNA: TGCAGTGCTAGAACAGGACAGAGATCCTACGAGCAGTACTTC; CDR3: CSARTGQRSYEQYF
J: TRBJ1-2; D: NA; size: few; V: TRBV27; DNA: NA; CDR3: CASSSSDRGSAGYGYTF
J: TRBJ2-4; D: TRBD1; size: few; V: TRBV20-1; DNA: TGCAGTGCTAATACCGGGACAGGGAACATTCAGTACTTC; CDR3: CSANTGTGNIQYF
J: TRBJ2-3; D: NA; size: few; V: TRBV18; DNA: TGTGCCAGCTCACCAATCCTTCCGGCAGATACGCAGTATTTT; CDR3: CASSPILPADTQYF
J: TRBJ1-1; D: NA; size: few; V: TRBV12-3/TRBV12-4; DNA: TGTGCCAGCAGTAACACAGGGCCTAGGGCTTTCTTT; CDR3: CASSNTGPRAFF
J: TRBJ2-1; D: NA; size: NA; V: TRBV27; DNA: TGTGCCAGCAGTTTAAAATATCCGGGGGCCCTAACGAACAATGAGCAGTTCTTC; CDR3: CASSLKYPGALTNNEQFF
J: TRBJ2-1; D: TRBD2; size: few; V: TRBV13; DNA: TGTGCCAGCAGCTTAACCTCCGGGACTAGCGGGGGACTGAGCTCCTACAATGAGCAGTTCTTC; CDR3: CASSLTSGTSGGLSSYNEQFF
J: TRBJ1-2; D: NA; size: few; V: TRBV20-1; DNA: TGCAGTGCTAGGGGCCGCTACACTAACTATGGCTACACCTTC; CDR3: CSARGRYTNYGYTF
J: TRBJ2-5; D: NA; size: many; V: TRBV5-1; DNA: TGCGCCAGCAGCACAATGACAGGAGGGGAGACCCAGTACTTC; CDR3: CASSTMTGGETQYF
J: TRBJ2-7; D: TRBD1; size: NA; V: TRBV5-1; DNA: TGCGCCAGCAGCCCCGGAGTGGGACAGGCGTGGGACGAGCAGTACTTC; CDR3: CASSPGVGQAWDEQYF
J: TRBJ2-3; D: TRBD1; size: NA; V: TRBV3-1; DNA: TGTGCCACCAGCAAGGAGGTGACAGGGACACATACGCAGTATTTT; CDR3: CATSKEVTGTHTQYF
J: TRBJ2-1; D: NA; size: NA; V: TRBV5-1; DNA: TGCGCCAGCAGCCCCCTCGCCAGGAATGAGCAGTTCTTC; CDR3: CASSPLARNEQFF
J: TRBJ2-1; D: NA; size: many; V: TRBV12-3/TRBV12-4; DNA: TGTGCCAGCAGTTTCCTTGCGGTCCTCGGGAATGAGCAGTTCTTC; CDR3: CASSFLAVLGNEQFF
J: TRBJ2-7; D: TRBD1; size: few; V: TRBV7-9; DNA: TGTGCCAGCAGCGGAACCGGGACAGGCTCCCGGAGGTACGAGCAGTACTTC; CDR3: CASSGTGTGSRRYEQYF
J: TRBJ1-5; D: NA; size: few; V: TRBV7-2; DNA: TGTGCCAGCAGCTTAAGCCCAAATCAGCCCCAGCATTTT; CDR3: CASSLSPNQPQHF
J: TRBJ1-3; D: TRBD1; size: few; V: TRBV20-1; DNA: TGCAGTGCTCCGACAGGGGTGGGAAACACCATATATTTT; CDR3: CSAPTGVGNTIYF
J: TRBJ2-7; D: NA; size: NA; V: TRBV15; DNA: TGTGCCACCAGCAGAGATCCTAGCAGCGAGCAGTACTTC; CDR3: CATSRDPSSEQYF
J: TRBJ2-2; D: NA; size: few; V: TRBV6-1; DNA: TGTGCCACCCTTTTAACGAACACCGGGGAGCTGTTTTTT; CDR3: CATLLTNTGELFF
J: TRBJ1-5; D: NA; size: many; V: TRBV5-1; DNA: TGCGCCAGCAGCTTGGGGGGGTTGGGGCAGCCCCAGCATTTT; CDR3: CASSLGGLGQPQHF
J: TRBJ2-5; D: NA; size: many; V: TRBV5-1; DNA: TGCGCCAGCAGGGCCCTTGGGCCGGGACAAGAGACCCAGTACTTC; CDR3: CASRALGPGQETQYF
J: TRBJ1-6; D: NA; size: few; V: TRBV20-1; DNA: TGCAGTGCTGAACAGGGCCGGAATTCACCCCTCCACTTT; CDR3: CSAEQGRNSPLHF
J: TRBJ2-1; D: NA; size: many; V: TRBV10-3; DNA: TGTGCCATCAGTGAGTCCCGGGGGGCTGAGCAGTTCTTC; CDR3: CAISESRGAEQFF
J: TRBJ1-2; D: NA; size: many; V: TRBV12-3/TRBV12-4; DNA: TGTGCCAGCAGTCCCGGACAGCTTCAGGGCTACACCTTC; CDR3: CASSPGQLQGYTF
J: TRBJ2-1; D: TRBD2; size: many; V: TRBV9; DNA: TGTGCCAGCAGCGCTACGGGGGGTTTGTCCTACAATGAGCAGTTCTTC; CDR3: CASSATGGLSYNEQFF
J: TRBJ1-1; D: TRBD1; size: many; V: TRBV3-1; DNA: TGTGCCAGCAGCAGCGCGGGACAGGGATTAAAAGCTTTCTTT; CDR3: CASSSAGQGLKAFF
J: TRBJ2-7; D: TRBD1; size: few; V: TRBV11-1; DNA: TGTGCCAGCAGCTCCCCGAGGGCTGGACAGGGGAGGGTCTACGAGCAGTACTTC; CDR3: CASSSPRAGQGRVYEQYF
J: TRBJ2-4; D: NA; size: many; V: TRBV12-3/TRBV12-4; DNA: TGTGCCAGCAGTTTGTCACCAGCCAAAAACATTCAGTACTTC; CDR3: CASSLSPAKNIQYF
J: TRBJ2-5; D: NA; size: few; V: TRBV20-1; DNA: TGCAGTGCTCGTCTACCTTCAGGTGTCCAAGAGACCCAGTACTTC; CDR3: CSARLPSGVQETQYF
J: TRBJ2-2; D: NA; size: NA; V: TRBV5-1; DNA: TGCGCCAGCAGCTTGAATTTGAAAAACACCGGGGAGCTGTTTTTT; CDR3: CASSLNLKNTGELFF
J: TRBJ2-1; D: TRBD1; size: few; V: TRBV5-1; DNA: TGCGCCAGCAGCTACCCCCGGGACAGGGGACTCAAATCATCTAATGAGCAGTTCTTC; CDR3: CASSYPRDRGLKSSNEQFF
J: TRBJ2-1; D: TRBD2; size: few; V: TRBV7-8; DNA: TGTGCCAGCAGCCTCAGCTGGACTAGCGGGGGCCAGTACAATGAGCAGTTCTTC; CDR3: CASSLSWTSGGQYNEQFF
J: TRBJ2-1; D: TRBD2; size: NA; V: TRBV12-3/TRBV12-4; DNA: TGTGCCAGCAGTCCCCAGCGGGGGCCCTACAATGAGCAGTTCTTC; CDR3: CASSPQRGPYNEQFF
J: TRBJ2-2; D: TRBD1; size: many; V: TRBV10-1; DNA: TGCGCCAGCAGTGAGCGTCAGGGGGACACCGGGGAGCTGTTTTTT; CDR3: CASSERQGDTGELFF
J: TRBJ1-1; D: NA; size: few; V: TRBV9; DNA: TGTGCCAGCAGCGAGGGAAGAGACACTGAAGCTTTCTTT; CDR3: CASSEGRDTEAFF
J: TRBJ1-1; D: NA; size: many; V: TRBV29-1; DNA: TGCAGCGTTGAGGAGGGTGGCACTGAAGCTTTCTTT; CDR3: CSVEEGGTEAFF
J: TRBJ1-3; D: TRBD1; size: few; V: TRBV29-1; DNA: TGCAGCGTCGTCTATGGACAGGGTCCGGGAAACACCATATATTTT; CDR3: CSVVYGQGPGNTIYF
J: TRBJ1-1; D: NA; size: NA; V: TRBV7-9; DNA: TGTGCCAGCAGCTTAGAACTGGGTTCTAGGACTGAAGCTTTCTTT; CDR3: CASSLELGSRTEAFF
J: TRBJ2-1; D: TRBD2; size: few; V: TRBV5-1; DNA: TGCGCCAGCAGCTTGCTGACTAGCAACAATGAGCAGTTCTTC; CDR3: CASSLLTSNNEQFF
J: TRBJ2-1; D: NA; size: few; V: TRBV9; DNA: TGTGCCAGCAGCGTTACAGGTCAGGGCAATGAGCAGTTCTTC; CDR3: CASSVTGQGNEQFF
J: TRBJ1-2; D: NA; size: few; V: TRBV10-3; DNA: TGTGCCATCAGATTCGGGACTAACTATGGCTACACCTTC; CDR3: CAIRFGTNYGYTF
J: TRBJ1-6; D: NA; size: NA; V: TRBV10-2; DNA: TGCGCCAGCAGGCGGGACACAGCACCCTCACCCCTCCACTTT; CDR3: CASRRDTAPSPLHF
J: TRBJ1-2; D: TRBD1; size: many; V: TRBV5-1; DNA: TGCGCCAGCAGCACTAGACAGGGCGCTAACTATGGCTACACCTTC; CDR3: CASSTRQGANYGYTF